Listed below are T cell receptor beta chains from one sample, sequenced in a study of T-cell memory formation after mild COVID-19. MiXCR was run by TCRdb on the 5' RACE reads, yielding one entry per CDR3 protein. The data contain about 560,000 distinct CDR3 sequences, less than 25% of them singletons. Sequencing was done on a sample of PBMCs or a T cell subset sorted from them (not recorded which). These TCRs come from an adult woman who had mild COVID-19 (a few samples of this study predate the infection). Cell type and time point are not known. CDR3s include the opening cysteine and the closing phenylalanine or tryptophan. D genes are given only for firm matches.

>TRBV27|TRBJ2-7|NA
CASTERVGREQYF
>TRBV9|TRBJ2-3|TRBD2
CASSVISGSWDTQYF
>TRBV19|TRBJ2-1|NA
CASSKTPVWIF
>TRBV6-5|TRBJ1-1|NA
CASRVGGVNTEAFF
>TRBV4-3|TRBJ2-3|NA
CASSQEGRAPTDTQYF
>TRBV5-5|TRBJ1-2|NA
CASSLDSGIYGYTF
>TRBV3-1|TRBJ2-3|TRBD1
CASSRSRQGIFNTQYF
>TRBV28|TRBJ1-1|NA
CASSTGAPGTEAFF
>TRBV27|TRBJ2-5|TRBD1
CASSLIGQGVRETQYF
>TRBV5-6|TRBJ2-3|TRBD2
CASSLLAGGVTDTQYF
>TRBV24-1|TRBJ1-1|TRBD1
CATSDLLETGPNTEAFF
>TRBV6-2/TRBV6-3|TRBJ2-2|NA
CASSYRVVGRPNTGELFF
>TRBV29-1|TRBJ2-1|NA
CSVEGGRDYEQFF
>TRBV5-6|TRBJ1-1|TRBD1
CASSWTGTLNTEAFF
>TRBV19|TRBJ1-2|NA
CASSGLIAGYGYTF
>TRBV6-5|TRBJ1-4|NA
CASSPLVRPREKLFF
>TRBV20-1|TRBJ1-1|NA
CSARGGRQLNTEAFF
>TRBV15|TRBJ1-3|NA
CATSRDRSLSSGNTIYF
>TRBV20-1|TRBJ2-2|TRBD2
CSANSLAGANTGELFF
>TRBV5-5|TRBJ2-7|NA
CASSFPGLSSYEQYF
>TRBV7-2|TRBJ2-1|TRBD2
CASSLADGGRGEQFF
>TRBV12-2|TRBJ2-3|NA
CASRLAPGGESTDTQYF
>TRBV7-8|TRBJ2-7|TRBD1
CASSLDRGPLGEQYF
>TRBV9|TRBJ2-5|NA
CASSVSGETQYF